This T cell receptor (beta chain) emerged from a study of shared clonotypes between healthy human individuals. Regarding the study as a whole: A generally larger estimated richness was seen in naive subsets than in memory subsets. Measured sharing among donors was expected to vary with sequencing depth. Compared with clonotypes that all four donors shared, non-shared clonotypes had lower generation probabilities.

Notes on this clone: Antigen specificity is unknown.

TCRdb's table, derived via immunoSEQ multiplex PCR, lists solely in-frame clones and lacks some. The table records a few million clones, over 85% of them present only once. Splitting of CD4+ cells produced CD45RA+ naive and CD45RA-negative memory subsets. CDR3 size: 15 residues. V shed 5 bases and J 4 bases; nucleotides not matched to a gene: 10. Germline CDR1 and CDR2: SGHRS and YFSETQ. This TCR came from a young man in good health. This chain links TRBV5-1 with TRBJ2-7, with TRBD1 matching 9 bases. The specimen sequenced was naive CD4+ T cells sorted from blood. Subset specified: CD45RA+ positively selected. Here the CDR3 reads CASRRGQGNGYEQYF. CDR3 bases: TGCGCCAGCAGACGTGGACAGGGGAACGGTTACGAGCAGTACTTC.